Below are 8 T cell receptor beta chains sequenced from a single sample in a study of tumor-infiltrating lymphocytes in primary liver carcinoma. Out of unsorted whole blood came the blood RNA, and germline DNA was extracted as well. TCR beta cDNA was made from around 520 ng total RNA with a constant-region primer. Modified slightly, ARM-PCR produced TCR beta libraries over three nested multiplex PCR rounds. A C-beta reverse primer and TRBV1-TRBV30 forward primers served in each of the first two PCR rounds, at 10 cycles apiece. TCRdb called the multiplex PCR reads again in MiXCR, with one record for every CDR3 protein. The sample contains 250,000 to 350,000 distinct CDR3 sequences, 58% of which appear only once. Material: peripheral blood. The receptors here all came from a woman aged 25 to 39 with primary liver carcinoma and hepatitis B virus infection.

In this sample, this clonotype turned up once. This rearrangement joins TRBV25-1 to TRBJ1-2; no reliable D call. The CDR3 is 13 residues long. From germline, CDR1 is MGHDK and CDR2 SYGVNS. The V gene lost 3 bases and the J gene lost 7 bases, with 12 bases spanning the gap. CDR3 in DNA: TGTGCCAGCAGTGACCGGGGTTTGGGTGGCTACACCTTC. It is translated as CASSDRGLGGYTF.

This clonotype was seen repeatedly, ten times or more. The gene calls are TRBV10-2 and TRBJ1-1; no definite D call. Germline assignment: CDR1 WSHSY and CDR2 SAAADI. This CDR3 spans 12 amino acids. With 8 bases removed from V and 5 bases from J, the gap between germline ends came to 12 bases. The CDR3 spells CASREGNTEAFF. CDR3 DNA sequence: TGCGCCAGCCGGGAAGGGAATACTGAAGCTTTCTTT.

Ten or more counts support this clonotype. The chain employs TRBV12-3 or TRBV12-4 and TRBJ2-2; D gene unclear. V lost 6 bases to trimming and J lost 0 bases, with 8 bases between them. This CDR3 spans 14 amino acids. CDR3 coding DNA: TGTGCCAGCAGGACTCTCGCGAACACCGGGGAGCTGTTTTTT. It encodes CASRTLANTGELFF.

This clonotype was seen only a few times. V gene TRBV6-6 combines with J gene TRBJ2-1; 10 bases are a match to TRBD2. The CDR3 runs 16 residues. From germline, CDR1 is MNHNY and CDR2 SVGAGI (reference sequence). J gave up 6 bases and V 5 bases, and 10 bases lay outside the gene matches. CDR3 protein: CASSPTLAGASNEQFF. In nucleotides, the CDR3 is TGTGCCAGCAGTCCGACCCTAGCGGGAGCTTCCAATGAGCAGTTCTTC.

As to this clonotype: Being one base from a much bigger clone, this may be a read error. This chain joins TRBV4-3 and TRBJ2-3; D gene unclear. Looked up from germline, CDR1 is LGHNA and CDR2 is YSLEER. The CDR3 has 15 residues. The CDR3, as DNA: TGCGCCAGCAACCAAGATTACAGCCCCACAGATACGCAGTATTTT. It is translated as CASNQDYSPTDTQYF.

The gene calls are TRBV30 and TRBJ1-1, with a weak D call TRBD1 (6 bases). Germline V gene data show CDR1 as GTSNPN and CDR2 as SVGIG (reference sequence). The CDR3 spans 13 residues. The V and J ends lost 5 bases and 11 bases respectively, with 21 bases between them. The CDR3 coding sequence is TGTGCCTGGGGGAGGGAGTGGGACACCGACGCTTTCTTT. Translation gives CAWGREWDTDAFF.

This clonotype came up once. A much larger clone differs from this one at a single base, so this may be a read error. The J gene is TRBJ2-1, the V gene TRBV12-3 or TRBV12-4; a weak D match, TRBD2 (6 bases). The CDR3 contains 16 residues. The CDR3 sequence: CASSSNSGSSYNERFF. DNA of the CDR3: TGTGCCAGCAGTTCCAATAGCGGTAGCTCCTACAATGAGCGGTTCTTC.

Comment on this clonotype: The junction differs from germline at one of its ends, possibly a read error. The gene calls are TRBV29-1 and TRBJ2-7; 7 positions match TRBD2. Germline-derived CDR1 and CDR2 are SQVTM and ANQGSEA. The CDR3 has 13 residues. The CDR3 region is CSVTSVNGYEHYF. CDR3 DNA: TGCAGCGTTACTAGCGTGAACGGCTACGAGCATTACTTC.